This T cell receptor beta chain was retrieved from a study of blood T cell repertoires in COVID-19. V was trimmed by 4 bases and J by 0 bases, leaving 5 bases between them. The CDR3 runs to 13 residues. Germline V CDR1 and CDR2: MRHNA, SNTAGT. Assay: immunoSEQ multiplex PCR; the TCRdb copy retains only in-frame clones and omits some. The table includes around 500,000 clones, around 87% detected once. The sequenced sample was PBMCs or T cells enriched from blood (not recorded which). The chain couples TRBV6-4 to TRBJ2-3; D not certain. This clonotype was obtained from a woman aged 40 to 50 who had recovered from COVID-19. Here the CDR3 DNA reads TGTGCCAGCAGTGTCGGGAGCACAGATACGCAGTATTTT. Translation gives CASSVGSTDTQYF.